Listed below are T cell receptor beta chains from one sample, sequenced in a study of blood T cell repertoires in COVID-19. Assay: immunoSEQ multiplex PCR; the TCRdb copy retains only in-frame clones and omits some. The sample has over 250,000 clones, more than 70% seen once. The sequenced material came from PBMCs or T cells enriched from blood (not recorded which). The receptor source for this set is a woman between 25 and 40 years old who had recovered from COVID-19. Both conserved end residues are part of each CDR3. A D gene is named only where the DNA matches it firmly. Clone size is not always given. Where it is, it says once, few, many or a class for expanded clones.

V gene: TRBV5-1; clone size: NA; D gene: NA; J gene: TRBJ2-7; CDR3 protein: CASSLVGGNSEFYEQYF; CDR3 DNA: TGCGCCAGCAGCTTGGTCGGGGGAAACAGTGAATTCTACGAGCAGTACTTC
V gene: TRBV9; clone size: NA; D gene: NA; J gene: TRBJ2-3; CDR3 protein: CASSVFGSNLRGDTQYF; CDR3 DNA: TGTGCCAGCAGCGTATTCGGCAGCAACCTAAGGGGAGATACGCAGTATTTT
V gene: TRBV19; clone size: NA; D gene: NA; J gene: TRBJ2-3; CDR3 protein: CASKDGEWDTQYF; CDR3 DNA: TGTGCCAGTAAAGATGGAGAATGGGATACGCAGTATTTT
V gene: TRBV27; clone size: NA; D gene: TRBD2; J gene: TRBJ2-3; CDR3 protein: CASSWAVAGISDTQYF; CDR3 DNA: TGTGCCAGCAGTTGGGCCGTAGCGGGGATTTCAGATACGCAGTATTTT
V gene: TRBV6-6; clone size: NA; D gene: TRBD1; J gene: TRBJ2-2; CDR3 protein: CASRGDRDTGELFF; CDR3 DNA: TGTGCCAGTCGGGGGGACAGGGACACCGGGGAGCTGTTTTTT
V gene: TRBV7-9; clone size: NA; D gene: NA; J gene: TRBJ1-4; CDR3 protein: CASSLDRTGGKLFF; CDR3 DNA: TGTGCCAGCAGCTTAGATCGGACTGGCGGGAAACTGTTTTTT
V gene: TRBV2; clone size: NA; D gene: TRBD1; J gene: TRBJ1-2; CDR3 protein: CASSPRGARGDGYTF; CDR3 DNA: TGTGCCAGCAGTCCCAGGGGGGCGCGGGGGGATGGCTACACCTTC
V gene: TRBV6-5; clone size: NA; D gene: NA; J gene: TRBJ2-7; CDR3 protein: CASFSYEQYF; CDR3 DNA: TGTGCCAGCTTCTCGTACGAGCAGTACTTC
V gene: TRBV5-8; clone size: NA; D gene: TRBD2; J gene: TRBJ2-1; CDR3 protein: CASSLSASGQNEQFF; CDR3 DNA: TGTGCCAGCAGCTTGTCGGCTAGCGGTCAAAATGAGCAGTTCTTC
V gene: TRBV27; clone size: NA; D gene: NA; J gene: TRBJ2-7; CDR3 protein: CASRHRDTYEQYF; CDR3 DNA: TGTGCCAGCAGGCACAGGGATACCTACGAGCAGTACTTC
V gene: TRBV5-8; clone size: NA; D gene: TRBD1; J gene: TRBJ1-1; CDR3 protein: CASSSRTGMNTEAFF; CDR3 DNA: TGTGCCAGCAGCTCCCGGACAGGAATGAACACTGAAGCTTTCTTT
V gene: TRBV7-8; clone size: NA; D gene: TRBD2; J gene: TRBJ2-1; CDR3 protein: CASSLVKTSGDRFF; CDR3 DNA: TGTGCCAGCAGCTTAGTTAAGACTAGCGGGGATCGGTTCTTC
V gene: TRBV2; clone size: NA; D gene: TRBD1; J gene: TRBJ1-5; CDR3 protein: CASSDRDRNQPQHF; CDR3 DNA: TGTGCCAGCAGTGACCGGGACAGAAATCAGCCCCAGCATTTT
V gene: TRBV19; clone size: NA; D gene: NA; J gene: TRBJ1-2; CDR3 protein: CASSILGDYGYTF; CDR3 DNA: TGTGCCAGTAGTATTTTAGGGGACTATGGCTACACCTTC
V gene: TRBV18; clone size: once; D gene: NA; J gene: TRBJ1-6; CDR3 protein: CASSPPAAANSPLHF; CDR3 DNA: TGTGCCAGCTCACCACCGGCGGCGGCAAATTCACCCCTCCACTTT
V gene: TRBV9; clone size: NA; D gene: NA; J gene: TRBJ2-3; CDR3 protein: CASTAFGTDTQYF; CDR3 DNA: TGTGCCAGCACCGCTTTCGGGACAGATACGCAGTATTTT
V gene: TRBV6-5; clone size: few; D gene: NA; J gene: TRBJ1-4; CDR3 protein: CASNPIGLVGEKLFF; CDR3 DNA: TGTGCCAGCAACCCTATCGGACTAGTCGGGGAAAAACTGTTTTTT
V gene: TRBV28; clone size: NA; D gene: NA; J gene: TRBJ2-3; CDR3 protein: CASSLGQGTDTQYF; CDR3 DNA: TGTGCCAGCAGTTTGGGGCAGGGCACAGATACGCAGTATTTT
V gene: TRBV4-2; clone size: NA; D gene: TRBD1; J gene: TRBJ2-3; CDR3 protein: CASSQSTTGGGTDTQYF; CDR3 DNA: TGTGCCAGCAGCCAATCCACGACAGGGGGTGGCACAGATACGCAGTATTTT
V gene: TRBV13; clone size: NA; D gene: NA; J gene: TRBJ1-3; CDR3 protein: CASSYRDWGNTIYF; CDR3 DNA: TGTGCCAGCAGCTACAGGGATTGGGGAAACACCATATATTTT
V gene: TRBV3-1/TRBV3-2; clone size: NA; D gene: NA; J gene: TRBJ1-1; CDR3 protein: CASSQPSDAPGKNTEAFF; CDR3 DNA: TGTGCCAGCAGCCAACCTTCGGATGCCCCCGGGAAGAACACTGAAGCTTTCTTT
V gene: TRBV12-5; clone size: NA; D gene: TRBD2; J gene: TRBJ2-7; CDR3 protein: CASGPAGGHNDEQYF; CDR3 DNA: TGTGCTAGTGGACCAGCGGGGGGGCATAATGACGAGCAGTACTTC
V gene: TRBV10-3; clone size: NA; D gene: TRBD1; J gene: TRBJ2-4; CDR3 protein: CAISERDRAKNIQYF; CDR3 DNA: TGTGCCATCAGTGAGAGGGACAGAGCCAAAAACATTCAGTACTTC
V gene: TRBV4-3; clone size: NA; D gene: TRBD1; J gene: TRBJ1-5; CDR3 protein: CASSPRTGSNQPQHF; CDR3 DNA: TGCGCCAGCAGCCCCCGGACAGGGAGCAATCAGCCCCAGCATTTT
V gene: TRBV11-3; clone size: NA; D gene: TRBD2; J gene: TRBJ2-5; CDR3 protein: CASSWYRTSAETQYF; CDR3 DNA: TGTGCCAGCAGCTGGTACAGGACTAGCGCAGAGACCCAGTACTTC
V gene: TRBV4-1; clone size: NA; D gene: NA; J gene: TRBJ1-2; CDR3 protein: CASSQDWPAGTGYTF; CDR3 DNA: TGCGCCAGCAGCCAAGATTGGCCAGCGGGGACGGGCTACACCTTC
V gene: TRBV4-3; clone size: NA; D gene: NA; J gene: TRBJ2-3; CDR3 protein: CASSQEGGATDTQYF; CDR3 DNA: TGCGCCAGCAGCCAAGAAGGGGGGGCCACAGATACGCAGTATTTT
V gene: TRBV28; clone size: NA; D gene: NA; J gene: TRBJ1-1; CDR3 protein: CASSFDGSYTEAFF; CDR3 DNA: TGTGCCAGCAGTTTTGACGGGAGCTACACTGAAGCTTTCTTT
V gene: TRBV6-2/TRBV6-3; clone size: NA; D gene: TRBD2; J gene: TRBJ2-1; CDR3 protein: CASSYPIAGGRSYNEQFF; CDR3 DNA: TGTGCCAGCAGTTACCCCATAGCGGGGGGCCGGAGTTACAATGAGCAGTTCTTC
V gene: TRBV28; clone size: NA; D gene: TRBD1; J gene: TRBJ1-1; CDR3 protein: CASSSGQGDTEAFF; CDR3 DNA: TGTGCCAGCAGTTCAGGACAGGGAGATACTGAAGCTTTCTTT
V gene: TRBV3-1/TRBV3-2; clone size: NA; D gene: TRBD1; J gene: TRBJ1-2; CDR3 protein: CASSPQDRPRRNYGYTF; CDR3 DNA: TGTGCCAGCAGCCCGCAGGACAGGCCGAGACGAAACTATGGCTACACCTTC
V gene: TRBV4-1; clone size: NA; D gene: NA; J gene: TRBJ2-1; CDR3 protein: CASSQDPGQPEQFF; CDR3 DNA: TGCGCCAGCAGCCAAGACCCGGGACAACCAGAGCAGTTCTTC
V gene: TRBV18; clone size: NA; D gene: NA; J gene: TRBJ1-5; CDR3 protein: CASSRAGVNNQPQHF; CDR3 DNA: TGTGCCAGCTCACGGGCAGGGGTGAACAATCAGCCCCAGCATTTT
V gene: TRBV7-2; clone size: NA; D gene: NA; J gene: TRBJ1-2; CDR3 protein: CASSPKGGNYGYTF; CDR3 DNA: TGTGCCAGCAGCCCAAAGGGGGGGAACTATGGCTACACCTTC
V gene: TRBV28; clone size: NA; D gene: NA; J gene: TRBJ1-6; CDR3 protein: CASSIQGYNSPLHF; CDR3 DNA: TGTGCCAGCAGCATACAGGGTTATAATTCACCCCTCCACTTT
V gene: TRBV5-6; clone size: NA; D gene: TRBD1; J gene: TRBJ1-2; CDR3 protein: CASSSQDRGDGYTF; CDR3 DNA: TGTGCCAGCAGCTCGCAAGACAGGGGGGATGGCTACACCTTC
V gene: TRBV6-5; clone size: NA; D gene: NA; J gene: TRBJ1-4; CDR3 protein: CASSRQEAEKLFF; CDR3 DNA: TGTGCCAGCAGCCGACAGGAGGCTGAAAAACTGTTTTTT
V gene: TRBV2; clone size: NA; D gene: NA; J gene: TRBJ2-3; CDR3 protein: CASSGLETTDTQYF; CDR3 DNA: TGTGCCAGCAGTGGACTAGAAACAACAGATACGCAGTATTTT
V gene: TRBV3-1/TRBV3-2; clone size: NA; D gene: NA; J gene: TRBJ2-5; CDR3 protein: CASSQDHLARETQYF; CDR3 DNA: TGTGCCAGCAGCCAAGATCACCTAGCCCGAGAGACCCAGTACTTC